The TCR beta chain described here comes from a study of cytomegalovirus exposure and HLA in healthy donors (dated by TCRdb to between 2016 and 2019). In terms of the full investigation: An earlier analysis of some 600 of the donors reported approximately 280 Gb of sequence data and 95 million to 140 million unique TCR beta sequences obtained from about 170 million T cells. Typing coverage varied by locus: 629-630 donors for A, B, C, DRB1 and DQB1; more than 500 for DQA1; more than 600 for DPA1; roughly 470 for DPB1. Across around 400 genotyped donors of the cohort, an average of about 240,000 unique TCR beta nucleotide sequences per donor were sequenced, and roughly 17% of those sequences were non-productive. Both class I and class II loci were covered by HLA typing, at four-digit resolution. Among the roughly 400 genotyped donors, approximately 77% belonged to the genetic ancestry cluster associated with self-reported Caucasian donors. All discovery cohort repertoires had been generated using a single sequencing platform. Donor age, sex, ethnicity and CMV serostatus were collected together with the repertoire data. Around 320 gigabases of sequencing data and around 87 million unique TCR sequences were included in an early release covering around 650 HLA-typed donors. A later analysis re-examined previously published TCR beta repertoires from about 700 donors and added high-resolution HLA genotyping to investigate patterns of TCR occurrence. The study used immunosequencing to profile the T cell repertoires of about 670 subjects and linked those repertoires to cytomegalovirus serostatus. Genome-wide SNP genotypes for about three fifths of the roughly 700 donors were used in a later genetic analysis, which treated that subset as a discovery cohort. Along with the approximately 650-subject first cohort, a separate validation cohort of around 120 different subjects was used. High-throughput TCR immunosequencing, statistical association of individual TCRs with disease status, and machine learning were combined to predict cytomegalovirus infection status. In the later analysis, no new phenotypic data were used to find candidate immune exposures; instead, reliance was placed on TCR beta sequences and their occurrence across donors. The aim of the study was to test whether cataloging public T cell receptors could identify signatures of past pathogen exposure. Several DR-DQ haplotypes were treated as single units for association and clustering because of strong linkage in the cohort. An earlier analysis of around 540 of the donors applied high-throughput TCR beta sequencing to assess whether each TCR beta V gene segment acted as functional or pseudogenic. The study at large found these results: In a later analysis, HLA-associated TCR beta chains showed more clonal expansion and lower generation probabilities than non-associated chains that were equally common. A later genetic analysis associated a missense DCLRE1C variant with V-gene and J-gene trimming of TCR beta chains, and an independent cohort replicated the association. Immune exposure information for the cohort was limited to CMV serostatus. In the study, some 160 TCR beta chains were listed as associated with cytomegalovirus. According to a later analysis, parvovirus B19, influenza, CMV and Epstein-Barr virus appeared linked to several top co-occurrence clusters. In a later analysis, the rate of TCR association differed among HLA loci, with DRB1 alleles having the most associated TCRs and HLA-C alleles having the fewest. Across donors, most TCR sequences were observed very rarely, whereas some public TCRs were present in many individuals. In a later genetic analysis, fewer N-insertions in productive TCRs were reported among donors in an Asian-associated ancestry cluster than the 666-donor mean. In an earlier analysis of 587 of the donors, most TCR beta V segments were observed in productive rearrangements about 90% or about 30% of the time, broadly matching IMGT annotations. Because counts were too low, around 18 rarely observed V segments, including chromosome 9 orphons, were left out of the earlier analysis of about 620 of the donors. In a later analysis, most CMV-associated TCR beta chains were found to appear HLA-restricted, with HLA associations seemingly driven largely by CMV exposure. When HLA alleles, especially DR and DQ, strongly co-occurred, attributing TCR associations to individual alleles was difficult. The authors suggested that the approach could potentially be generalized to other disease states and immunological phenotypes. HLA typing was unavailable for some donors at each locus, so association tests used only the typed subset. A further reported finding was that TCR beta sequences accurately predicted the HLA-A and HLA-B alleles for most subjects in the first cohort. Some IMGT-functional V segments, including TRBV6-2 and TRBV6-3, could not be distinguished by the 87-base-pair reads and were therefore excluded. A group of highly shared sequence variants was considered likely to be a technical artifact of the sequencing pipeline. Three of the identified cytomegalovirus-associated TCR beta chains were confirmed in vitro to be specific for cytomegalovirus antigens. A later analysis associated some 17,000 TCR beta sequences with specific HLA alleles at a false discovery rate of 0.05. Cytomegalovirus status was reported to be diagnosed by the classifier with high specificity and sensitivity in both the original and validation cohorts. Linkage disequilibrium might explain the correlated functional status among segregating V segments, but an unknown experimental factor could not be ruled out. Sequencing depth was assumed to be roughly uniform across donors in the presence/absence analyses, though that assumption may not hold. The cohort was sequenced for TCR beta chains only, and without alpha or paired-chain data the features that could be detected were limited.

On this clone itself: The antigen this receptor binds is unknown. Qualities for individual bases were not recorded, and no much larger clone is one base off.

V sheds 4 bases and J sheds 4 bases, leaving 11 bases between their ends. For CDR1 and CDR2, the germline V gene (reference sequence) lists SGHNT and YYREEE. The CDR3 runs 13 residues from the cysteine to the phenylalanine. Only the CDR3 part of the read is kept: 39 bases, read in frame from the first base. The cohort consisted of 600 to 750 healthy bone marrow donors. At the time of sampling, all cohort members were nominally healthy, though unrecorded immune exposures were likely present. The donor tested CMV seronegative and was one of the 352 seronegative cohort members. A peripheral blood sample was collected from each donor, and TCR beta sequencing was performed on peripheral blood mononuclear cells. The Qiagen DNeasy Blood Extraction Kit was used to extract genomic DNA from the blood cell samples. The library was generated by the immunoSEQ multiplex PCR assay. The multiplex PCR relied on a mix of 60 forward primers for TCR Vbeta segments and 13 reverse primers for TCR Jbeta segments. Amplification of the CDR3 region of rearranged TCR beta genes was performed with a multiplex PCR assay on genomic DNA. The Illumina HiSeq System was used to sequence the amplified TCR beta libraries as 87-base-pair reads. For the original study's pipeline: A later analysis tallied 80 million to 95 million unique TCR beta chains across the 550 to 850 repertoires, and approximately 12 million of those chains were shared by two or more donors. Raw reads were error-corrected and collapsed into unique sequences by a nearest-neighbor algorithm in which closely related sequences were merged to remove PCR and sequencing errors. Alignment of CDR3 sequences to IMGT reference sequences was used to assign V, D and J gene segments. For a sequence to be retained, a match of at least six nucleotides was required to both a V gene segment and a J gene segment. Rearrangements were called productive when the CDR3 lacked stop codons and stayed in frame with V and J; all others were non-productive. Following IMGT convention, CDR3 was defined as the stretch from the second conserved V-encoded cysteine to the conserved J-encoded phenylalanine. In an earlier analysis of more than 550 of the donors, sequences lacking an unambiguous match to a single V gene segment were excluded. An earlier analysis of a few hundred of the donors called V segments functional above 56.7% productive rearrangements and segregating when the between-donor standard deviation exceeded 5%. A statistical classification framework was built for diagnosing cytomegalovirus status from the catalog of TCR beta chain sequences. V and J gene assignment, in a later analysis, came from comparing TCR nucleotide sequences with IMGT/GENE-DB human TR gene sequences. The TCRdist pipeline was used in a later analysis to assign CDR3 sequences and most-parsimonious VDJ recombination scenarios. In a later analysis, each TCR beta chain was defined by its CDR3 amino acid sequence together with its V-gene family, and reads lacking a unique V-gene family were excluded. As a way to deal with suspected cross-contamination and a sequencing artifact, a later analysis dropped hundreds of nucleotide sequences that were highly shared and had low generation probability. In a later analysis, a clonal expansion index was calculated for each public chain from normalized within-repertoire ranks of inferred template counts. In a later analysis, generation probabilities were computed using a VDJ recombination model fitted to out-of-frame rearrangements, and the results were checked against IGoR. A later analysis scored TCR-TCR, TCR-HLA and TCR-CMV co-occurrence with hypergeometric tests, applying a repertoire-size bias correction to TCR pairs. To estimate false discovery rates, a later analysis permuted the HLA or CMV assignments 20 times. A later analysis grouped co-occurring TCRs with DBSCAN, adding TCRdist sequence similarity when clustering within HLA-allele-positive subsets. Co-occurrence clustering excluded repertoires with fewer than 30,000 or more than 120,000 public chains, plus five with anomalous nucleotide sharing. TCRdb provides this immuneACCESS table in a form limited to in-frame rearrangements. Some clones are lacking; in checked studies, under half of them reflect an unresolved V gene, and why the rest are absent is not known. Clone size and V and J calls were adopted from that table, with D and trimming inferred from the DNA. This sample has 130,000 to 150,000 clones in its table, and approximately 68% of those were observed once. The ten most abundant clones make up around 2.2% of the sample.

The sequenced sample consisted of PBMCs. The sequence was collected from a man between 40 and 49 years old in good health and CMV-seronegative. In this chain, TRBV5-4 is recombined with TRBJ1-1; the D region possibly corresponds to TRBD1 (6 bases align). The CDR3 region: CASSKTGITEAFF. DNA sequence: TGTGCCAGCAGCAAAACAGGGATCACTGAAGCTTTCTTT.